The 31 T cell receptor beta chains listed next were all sequenced from one sample in a study of blood T cell repertoires in COVID-19. Only in-frame clones appear in the TCRdb table, and some are missing; sequencing was by immunoSEQ multiplex PCR. The sample includes more than 100,000 clones, 65% to 90% of them seen just once. Input material: peripheral blood. The receptors were sampled from a man older than 75 with acute or convalescent COVID-19.

This clone was recorded once. The genes are TRBV23-1 and TRBJ2-2; 10 nucleotides agree with TRBD2. TRBV23-1 is flagged as an ORF with uncertain function. V lost 6 bases and J lost 4; bases outside the gene matches: 11. The CDR3 is made up of 17 amino acids. CDR3 in amino acids: CASRHRKVAGGTGELFF. CDR3 in DNA: TGCGCCAGCAGGCATCGGAAGGTAGCGGGGGGCACCGGGGAGCTGTTTTTT.

This clone was observed a handful of times. The chain uses TRBV4-1 and TRBJ1-6; 8 nucleotides align to TRBD1. The germline V gene has CDR1 MGHRA and CDR2 YSYEKL. CDR3 length: 17 amino acids. Trimming took 4 bases from V and 3 from J; bases not matched to a gene: 8. The DNA for the CDR3 is TGCGCCAGCAGCCTTTGGACAGGGCGAGGCTATAATTCACCCCTCCACTTT. Its translation: CASSLWTGRGYNSPLHF.

This chain connects TRBV10-2 to TRBJ2-2, with 7 bases that match TRBD2. The CDR3 consists of 14 residues. Germline V CDR1 and CDR2: WSHSY, SAAADI. V dropped 11 bases and J dropped 0; count of bases not matched to a gene: 6. The CDR3, as DNA: TGCGCCGGGCGGGAGCTTCCGAACACCGGGGAGCTGTTTTTT. Protein product: CAGRELPNTGELFF.

CDR3 coding DNA: TGTGCCAGCAGTGAATATGGGTCAGGGGGGCGTGTTGGCTATGGCTACACCTTC. This codes for CASSEYGSGGRVGYGYTF. The genes are TRBV2 and TRBJ1-2; 7 positions agree with TRBD1. Losses at the gene ends were 2 bases for V and 4 bases for J; bases not matched to a gene: 16. The CDR3 loop spans 18 amino acids. Germline V gene sequence: CDR1 SNHLY, CDR2 FYNNEI.

The chain is built from TRBV5-1 and TRBJ2-5; 7 bases line up with TRBD1. This CDR3 contains 14 residues. Germline-derived CDR1 and CDR2 are SGHRS and YFSETQ. With 0 bases clipped from V and 5 bases from J, the junction kept 4 bases outside the gene matches. The CDR3 is CASSLEGAGETQYF. The DNA of the CDR3 is TGCGCCAGCAGCTTGGAGGGGGCTGGGGAGACCCAGTACTTC.

V usage is TRBV14 and J usage is TRBJ1-1; D remains ambiguous. The CDR3 is made up of 13 amino acids. Germline-derived CDR1 and CDR2 are SGHDN and FVKESK. The germline V and J ends were trimmed by 10 bases and 0 bases, with 12 bases remaining between them. The CDR3 loop reads CATSREMNTEAFF. The CDR3 region has the DNA TGTGCCACGTCACGGGAGATGAACACTGAAGCTTTCTTT.

In DNA, the CDR3 is TGCGCCAGCAGCGCAGGGGTAGCCAAAAACATTCAGTACTTC. Translated, it gives CASSAGVAKNIQYF. The gene calls are TRBV5-1 and TRBJ2-4; D might be TRBD1 (6 bases). There are 14 residues in the CDR3. CDR1 SGHRS and CDR2 YFSETQ come from the germline V gene. V dropped 4 bases and J dropped 0 bases, with 8 bases sitting between them.

The chain couples TRBV4-1 to TRBJ1-3; 9 nucleotides match TRBD1. This CDR3 spans 15 amino acids. The germline CDR1 and CDR2 sequences are MGHRA and YSYEKL. The V and J ends lost 0 bases and 9 bases, in that order; junction bases with no gene match: 6. For the CDR3, the DNA is TGCGCCAGCAGCCAAGAACAGGGGGCGACGGTCACCATATATTTT. It yields the protein CASSQEQGATVTIYF.

This rearrangement joins TRBV7-6 to TRBJ1-6; D is undetermined. The CDR3 contains 15 residues. Germline V gene lookup returns CDR1 SGHVS and CDR2 FNYEAQ. V gave up 1 base and J gave up 10 bases, with 14 bases separating them. The CDR3, as DNA: TGTGCCAGCAGCTTAGTCGGCAGTGAGGGCTCACCCCTCCACTTT. Translated, it gives CASSLVGSEGSPLHF.

The CDR3 coding sequence is TGTGCCATCAGTGAGTCAACGGTCTATGGCTACACCTTC. Translation gives CAISESTVYGYTF. The V and J genes are TRBV10-3 and TRBJ1-2; D remains ambiguous. The CDR3 has 13 residues. V was trimmed by 0 bases and J by 4 bases, leaving 6 bases between them. CDR1 is ENHRY and CDR2 is SYGVKD in the germline V gene.

The chain links TRBV11-2 to TRBJ2-1, with 13 bases lining up with TRBD2. The junction had 6 bases not matched to a gene; V was cut back by 5 bases and J by 8 bases. Germline V gene data show CDR1 as SGHAT and CDR2 as FQNNGV. CDR3 length: 15 residues. CDR3 residues: CASSPGTSGTYEQFF. As DNA, the CDR3 is TGTGCCAGCAGCCCCGGGACTAGCGGGACATATGAGCAGTTCTTC. Full variable domain (remainder filled in from reference TRBV11-2 and TRBJ2-1): EAGVAQSPRYKIIEKRQSVAFWCNPISGHATLYWYQQILGQGPKLLIQFQNNGVVDDSQLPKDRFSAERLKGVDSTLKIQPAKLEDSAVYLCASSPGTSGTYEQFFGPGTRLTVL.

This chain links TRBV5-1 with TRBJ1-2; 9 nucleotides agree with TRBD1. The V gene's germline CDR1 is SGHRS and CDR2 YFSETQ. V lost 0 bases, J lost 6 bases, and 6 bases stayed unmatched. The CDR3 length is 15 residues. This chain's CDR3 is CASSLVTGGVNGYTF. The CDR3 DNA sequence: TGCGCCAGCAGCTTGGTTACAGGGGGCGTCAATGGCTACACCTTC.

The chain is built from TRBV11-2 and TRBJ1-1; a weak D match, TRBD1 (5 bases). Trimming left V 5 bases short and J 1 base short, with 26 bases between. Germline V gene sequence: CDR1 SGHAT, CDR2 FQNNGV. This CDR3 spans 19 amino acids. CDR3 sequence reads: CASSDVIGARTRENTEAFF. CDR3 DNA sequence: TGTGCCAGCAGCGATGTTATAGGGGCCCGAACCCGAGAGAACACTGAAGCTTTCTTT.

This sequence joins TRBV21-1 and TRBJ1-2; the D call in the table, TRBD1, was not verified against the DNA. TRBV21-1 is annotated as a pseudogene. This CDR3 has 18 residues. Here the CDR3 DNA reads TGTGCCAGCAGCAAAGTGACCCATAGGGACAGGGGCAACTATGGCTACACCTTC. Translated: CASSKVTHRDRGNYGYTF.

This chain uses TRBV4-2 with TRBJ2-3, with 15 nucleotides matching TRBD2. The CDR3 runs 18 residues. The V gene end was trimmed by 1 base and the J gene end by 3 bases; junction bases not matched to a gene: 5. Germline-derived CDR1 and CDR2 are LGHNA and YNFKEQ. The CDR3 here is CASSQAGLAGGWTDTQYF. The CDR3 DNA is TGTGCCAGCAGCCAAGCGGGACTAGCGGGGGGTTGGACAGATACGCAGTATTTT.

This rearrangement joins TRBV7-9 to TRBJ1-5, with 8 bases matching TRBD1. The germline CDR1 and CDR2 sequences are SEHNR and FQNEAQ (reference sequence). The J segment lost 2 bases and the V segment lost 5 bases, leaving 8 bases of the junction unmatched. The CDR3 is 16 amino acids. CDR3 amino acids: CASSVDRGSGNQPQHF. The CDR3 DNA follows: TGTGCCAGCAGCGTAGACAGGGGCAGTGGCAATCAGCCCCAGCATTTT.

The genes are TRBV10-3 and TRBJ1-1; D is possibly TRBD1 (5 bases). Germline loops: CDR1 ENHRY, CDR2 SYGVKD. Trimming left V 2 bases short and J 1 base short, with 8 bases between. The CDR3 has 14 amino acids. CDR3 nucleotides: TGTGCCATCAGTGAGGACAGAACGAACACTGAAGCTTTCTTT. Protein sequence: CAISEDRTNTEAFF.

The J gene is TRBJ2-5, the V gene TRBV5-1, with TRBD2 matching over 11 bases. The CDR3 totals 16 residues. The germline V gene has CDR1 SGHRS and CDR2 YFSETQ. V gave up 1 base and J gave up 5 bases; unmatched junction bases: 7. In nucleotides, the CDR3 is TGCGCCAGCAGCTTGACCCGGACTAGCGGGCGGGAGACCCAGTACTTC. It encodes CASSLTRTSGRETQYF.

The chain couples TRBV2 to TRBJ2-7; no firm D call. Trimming took off 10 bases at V and 4 bases at J, with 20 bases between the two ends. Germline V CDR1 and CDR2: SNHLY, FYNNEI. The length of the CDR3 is 14 residues. CDR3 DNA: TGTGCCACCCGAAGGAATACAGATATATACGAGCAGTACTTC. Protein sequence: CATRRNTDIYEQYF.

This rearrangement joins TRBV9 to TRBJ2-2, with a possible D match to TRBD2 (6 bases). From germline, CDR1 is SGDLS and CDR2 YYNGEE. Trimming took 0 bases from V and 0 from J, leaving 12 bases between them. This CDR3 spans 17 amino acids. CDR3 sequence reads: CASSVAGVSANTGELFF. The CDR3, as DNA: TGTGCCAGCAGCGTAGCGGGGGTATCCGCGAACACCGGGGAGCTGTTTTTT.

Only a few counts were recorded for this clone. J is TRBJ2-7 and V is TRBV2; D unresolved. CDR3 length equals 14 residues. Trimming cost V 2 bases and J 3 bases, with 11 bases left between them. Germline V CDR1 and CDR2: SNHLY, FYNNEI. Here the CDR3 DNA reads TGTGCCAGCAGTGAAAGCCAGGCAATCTACGAGCAGTACTTC. Its translation is CASSESQAIYEQYF.

The gene calls are TRBV11-2 and TRBJ2-1; tentatively, D is TRBD2 (5 bases). Trimming took off 1 base at V and 3 bases at J, with 7 bases between the two ends. Germline V gene lookup returns CDR1 SGHAT and CDR2 FQNNGV. The CDR3 covers 14 residues. The CDR3, as DNA: TGTGCCAGCAGCTTAGGAGGGCACTACAATGAGCAGTTCTTC. This sequence encodes CASSLGGHYNEQFF.

The chain combines TRBV27 with TRBJ2-1; D uncertain. Trimming took off 4 bases at V and 8 bases at J, with 12 bases between the two ends. Looked up from germline, CDR1 is MNHEY and CDR2 is SMNVEV (reference sequence). The CDR3 extends over 13 amino acids. The CDR3 DNA follows: TGTGCCAGCAGTTCCTTTTATCCCGATGAGCAGTTCTTC. Protein sequence: CASSSFYPDEQFF.

This clone was seen just once. The V and J genes are TRBV11-3 and TRBJ2-5; D is ambiguous. CDR1 is SGHNT, CDR2 YENEEA, per germline. The CDR3 has 13 amino acids. V was clipped by 6 bases and J by 1 base, with 9 bases between them. This CDR3 reads CASSGTVQETQYF. CDR3 nucleotide sequence: TGTGCCAGCAGTGGTACAGTCCAAGAGACCCAGTACTTC.

The chain links TRBV5-1 to TRBJ1-1; 8 nucleotides match TRBD1. Germline CDR1 reads SGHRS; CDR2 reads YFSETQ. Trimming at V came to 1 base and at J to 5 bases, leaving 4 bases not matched to a gene. This CDR3 region has 14 residues. For the CDR3, the DNA is TGCGCCAGCAGCTTGCAAGGACAGGGTACTGAAGCTTTCTTT. This sequence encodes CASSLQGQGTEAFF.

V usage is TRBV6-5 and J usage is TRBJ2-7, with 14 bases matching TRBD2. CDR3 size: 14 residues. Unmatched junction bases numbered 1, after V lost 6 bases and J lost 3 bases. From germline, CDR1 is MNHEY and CDR2 SVGAGI. CDR3 sequence (DNA): TGTGCCAGCAGGGGACTAGCGGGGGTCTACGAGCAGTACTTC. Translated: CASRGLAGVYEQYF.

This chain uses TRBV6-1 with TRBJ1-5; 10 positions match TRBD1. The CDR3 loop spans 20 amino acids. In germline, CDR1 is MNHNS, CDR2 SASEGT. The V segment lost 3 bases and the J segment 0 bases; nucleotides outside the gene matches: 14. The CDR3 is CASSDQTGGPVGISNQPQHF. In DNA, the CDR3 is TGTGCCAGCAGTGACCAGACAGGGGGCCCAGTGGGAATTAGCAATCAGCCCCAGCATTTT.

The chain combines TRBV5-1 with TRBJ1-2, with 7 bases fitting TRBD1. Germline assignment: CDR1 SGHRS and CDR2 YFSETQ. This CDR3 is built from 15 residues. The V and J ends lost 0 bases and 4 bases, in that order; junction bases with no gene match: 6. As DNA, the CDR3 is TGCGCCAGCAGCTTGGTCCCAGGGGGAGTCTATGGCTACACCTTC. Encoded protein: CASSLVPGGVYGYTF.

The V call is TRBV5-4, the J call TRBJ1-1; 8 nucleotides match TRBD1. From germline, CDR1 is SGHNT and CDR2 YYREEE (reference sequence). V was clipped by 4 bases and J by 0 bases; unmatched bases: 11. This CDR3 is built from 17 residues. CDR3 bases: TGTGCCAGCAGCCCCGGGACAGGCCTCGGGATGAACACTGAAGCTTTCTTT. Amino acid sequence: CASSPGTGLGMNTEAFF.

This clone was counted once. J is TRBJ2-1 and V is TRBV3-1 (or the pseudogene TRBV3-2); 8 bases line up with TRBD2. The V gene end was trimmed by 7 bases and the J gene end by 8 bases; junction bases not matched to a gene: 16. Germline V gene data show CDR1 as LGHDT and CDR2 as YNNKEL (reference sequence). The CDR3 spans 16 residues. CDR3 in DNA: TGTGCCAGCACCCCCGGGGCGGGAGGAATTTTGCATGAGCAGTTCTTC. Its translation is CASTPGAGGILHEQFF.

The CDR3 protein is CAISESGGGVNEKLFF. CDR3 coding DNA: TGTGCCATCAGTGAGTCTGGAGGCGGAGTTAATGAAAAACTGTTTTTT. V is TRBV10-3 and J is TRBJ1-4; D call uncertain. CDR3 size: 16 residues. Trimming removed 0 bases from V and 4 bases from J, with 12 bases in between. Germline V gene lookup returns CDR1 ENHRY and CDR2 SYGVKD.